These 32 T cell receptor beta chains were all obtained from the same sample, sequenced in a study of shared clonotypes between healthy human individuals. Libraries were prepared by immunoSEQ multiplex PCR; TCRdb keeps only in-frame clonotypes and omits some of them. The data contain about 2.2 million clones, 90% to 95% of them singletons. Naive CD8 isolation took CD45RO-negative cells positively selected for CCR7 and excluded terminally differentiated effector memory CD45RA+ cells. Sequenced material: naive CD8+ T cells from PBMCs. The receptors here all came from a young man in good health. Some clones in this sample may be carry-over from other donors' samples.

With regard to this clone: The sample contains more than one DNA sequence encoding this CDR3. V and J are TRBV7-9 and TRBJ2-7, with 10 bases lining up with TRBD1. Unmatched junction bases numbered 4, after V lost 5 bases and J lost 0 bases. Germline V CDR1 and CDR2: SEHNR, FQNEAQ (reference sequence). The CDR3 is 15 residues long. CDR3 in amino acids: CASSPRDRGSYEQYF. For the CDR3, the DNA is TGTGCCAGCAGCCCGCGGGACAGGGGCTCCTACGAGCAGTACTTC.

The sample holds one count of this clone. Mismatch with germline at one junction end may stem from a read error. CDR3 protein: CASSLAVTYGYTF. CDR3 bases: TGTGCCAGCAGCCTAGCAGTGACCTATGGCTACACCTTC. The gene calls are TRBV7-9 and TRBJ1-2; D not certain. CDR3 length: 13 residues. From germline, CDR1 is SEHNR and CDR2 FQNEAQ (reference sequence).

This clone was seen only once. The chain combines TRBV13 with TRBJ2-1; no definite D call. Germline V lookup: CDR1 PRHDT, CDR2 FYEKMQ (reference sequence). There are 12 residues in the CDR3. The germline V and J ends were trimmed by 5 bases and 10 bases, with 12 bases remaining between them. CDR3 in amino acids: CASSGTEREQFF. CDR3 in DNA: TGTGCCAGCAGCGGAACGGAGAGGGAGCAGTTCTTC.

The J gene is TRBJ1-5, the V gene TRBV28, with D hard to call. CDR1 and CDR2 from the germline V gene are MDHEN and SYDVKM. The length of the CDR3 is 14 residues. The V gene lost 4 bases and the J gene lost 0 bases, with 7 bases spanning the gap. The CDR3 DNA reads TGTGCCAGCAGTTCCTTCAGTAGCAATCAGCCCCAGCATTTT. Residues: CASSSFSSNQPQHF.

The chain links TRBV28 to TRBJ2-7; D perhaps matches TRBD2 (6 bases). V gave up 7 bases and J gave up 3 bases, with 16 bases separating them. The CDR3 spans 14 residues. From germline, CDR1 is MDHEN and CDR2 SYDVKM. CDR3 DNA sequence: TGTGCCAGCATCTTCGCGGGGTCCTACTACGAGCAGTACTTC. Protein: CASIFAGSYYEQYF.

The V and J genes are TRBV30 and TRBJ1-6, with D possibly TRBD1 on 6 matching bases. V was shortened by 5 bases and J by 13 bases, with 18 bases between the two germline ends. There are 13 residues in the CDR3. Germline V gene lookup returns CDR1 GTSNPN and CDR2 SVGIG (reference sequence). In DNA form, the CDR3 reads TGTGCCTGGGAGACGGGACGGGGGGCCCCCCTCCACTTT. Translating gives CAWETGRGAPLHF.

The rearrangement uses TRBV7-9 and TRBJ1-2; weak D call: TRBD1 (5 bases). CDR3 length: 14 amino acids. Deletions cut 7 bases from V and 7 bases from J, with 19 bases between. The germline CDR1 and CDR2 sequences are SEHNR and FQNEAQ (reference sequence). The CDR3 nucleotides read TGTGCCAGCACACTTACCGGGACCTCGCGTGGCTACACCTTC. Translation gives CASTLTGTSRGYTF. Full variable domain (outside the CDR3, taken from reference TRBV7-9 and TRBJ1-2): DTGVSQNPRHKITKRGQNVTFRCDPISEHNRLYWYRQTLGQGPEFLTYFQNEAQLEKSRLLSDRFSAERPKGSFSTLEIQRTEQGDSAMYLCASTLTGTSRGYTFGSGTRLTVV.

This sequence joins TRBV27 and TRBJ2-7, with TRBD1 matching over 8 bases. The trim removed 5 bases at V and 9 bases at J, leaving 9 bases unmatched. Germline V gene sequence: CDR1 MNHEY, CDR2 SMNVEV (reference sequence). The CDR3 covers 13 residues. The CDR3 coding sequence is TGTGCCAGCAGTCAAAATCAGGGGGCAGGGCAGTACTTC. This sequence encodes CASSQNQGAGQYF.

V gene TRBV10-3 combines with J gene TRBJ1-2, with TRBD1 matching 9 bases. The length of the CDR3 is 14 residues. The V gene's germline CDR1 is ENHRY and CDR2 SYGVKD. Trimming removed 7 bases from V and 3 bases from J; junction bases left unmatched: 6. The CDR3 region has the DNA TGTGCCATCACTCCGGGACAGGGCTACTATGGCTACACCTTC. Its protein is CAITPGQGYYGYTF.

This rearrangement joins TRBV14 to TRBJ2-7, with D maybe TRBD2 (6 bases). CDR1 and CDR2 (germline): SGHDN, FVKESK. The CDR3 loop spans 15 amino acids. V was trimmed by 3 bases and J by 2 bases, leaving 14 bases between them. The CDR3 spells CASSQPLAPAYEQYF. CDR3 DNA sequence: TGTGCCAGCAGCCAGCCCCTAGCGCCTGCCTACGAGCAGTACTTC.

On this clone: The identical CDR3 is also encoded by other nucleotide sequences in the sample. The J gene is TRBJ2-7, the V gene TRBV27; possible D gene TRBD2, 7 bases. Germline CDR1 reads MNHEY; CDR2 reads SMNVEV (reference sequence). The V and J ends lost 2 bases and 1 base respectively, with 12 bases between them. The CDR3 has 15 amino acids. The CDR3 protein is CASSLGRGSSYEQYF. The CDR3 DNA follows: TGTGCCAGCAGTTTAGGGAGGGGGAGTTCCTACGAGCAGTACTTC.

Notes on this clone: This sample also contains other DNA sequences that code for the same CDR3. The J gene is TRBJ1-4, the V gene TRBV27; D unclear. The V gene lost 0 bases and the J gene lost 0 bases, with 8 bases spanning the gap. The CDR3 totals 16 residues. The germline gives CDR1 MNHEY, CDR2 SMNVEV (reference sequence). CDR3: CASSLSPRATNEKLFF. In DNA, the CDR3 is TGTGCCAGCAGTTTATCGCCGCGTGCAACTAATGAAAAACTGTTTTTT. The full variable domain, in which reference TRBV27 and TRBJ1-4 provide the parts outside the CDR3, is EAQVTQNPRYLITVTGKKLTVTCSQNMNHEYMSWYRQDPGLGLRQIYYSMNVEVTDKGDVPEGYKVSRKEKRNFPLILESPSPNQTSLYFCASSLSPRATNEKLFFGSGTQLSVL.

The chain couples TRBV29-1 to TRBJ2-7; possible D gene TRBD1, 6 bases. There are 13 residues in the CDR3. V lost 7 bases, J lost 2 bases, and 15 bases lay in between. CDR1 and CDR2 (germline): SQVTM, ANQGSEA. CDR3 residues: CSARTAPTYEQYF. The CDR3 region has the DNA TGCAGCGCCAGGACAGCCCCAACCTACGAGCAGTACTTC.

As DNA, the CDR3 is TGTGCCAGCAGCCAGACTGTGAGATACAATGAGCAGTTCTTC. Amino acid sequence: CASSQTVRYNEQFF. The chain is built from TRBV7-3 and TRBJ2-1; unclear D gene. This CDR3 region has 14 residues. Germline CDR1 is SGHTA and CDR2 is FQGTGA. Trimming took off 5 bases at V and 4 bases at J, with 12 bases between the two ends. Using reference TRBV7-3 and TRBJ2-1 for the parts outside the CDR3, the full variable domain is GAGVSQTPSNKVTEKGKYVELRCDPISGHTALYWYRQSLGQGPEFLIYFQGTGAADDSGLPNDRFFAVRPEGSVSTLKIQRTERGDSAVYLCASSQTVRYNEQFFGPGTRLTVL.

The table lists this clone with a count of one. CDR3 region: CASSLKRTGVRNEQFF. As DNA, the CDR3 is TGTGCCAGCAGTTTAAAGCGAACAGGGGTCCGCAATGAGCAGTTCTTC. This chain connects TRBV28 to TRBJ2-1, with 7 bases that match TRBD1. This CDR3 comprises 16 residues. Losses at the gene ends were 2 bases for V and 6 bases for J; bases not matched to a gene: 10. Germline CDR1 and CDR2: MDHEN and SYDVKM.

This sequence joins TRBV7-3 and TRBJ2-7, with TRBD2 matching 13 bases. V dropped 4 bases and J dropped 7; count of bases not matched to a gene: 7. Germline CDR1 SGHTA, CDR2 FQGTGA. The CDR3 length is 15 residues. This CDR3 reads CASSSNPGLAGEQYF. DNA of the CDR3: TGTGCCAGCAGCTCAAACCCGGGACTAGCGGGGGAGCAGTACTTC.

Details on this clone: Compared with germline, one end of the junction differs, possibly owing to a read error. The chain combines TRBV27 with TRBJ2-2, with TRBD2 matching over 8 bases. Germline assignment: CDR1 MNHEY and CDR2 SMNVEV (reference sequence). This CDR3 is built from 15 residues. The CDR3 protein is CANSLGPSGTGELFF. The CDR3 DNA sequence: TGTGCCAACAGTTTAGGCCCTAGCGGGACCGGGGAGCTGTTTTTT.

As DNA, the CDR3 is TGTGCCTGGAGTGTTACTAGCGGGAGGGAGCAGTACTTC. Its protein product is CAWSVTSGREQYF. The chain has TRBV30 and TRBJ2-7; 12 bases are a match to TRBD2. The ends lost 0 bases at V and 7 bases at J; junction bases unmatched: 1. Per germline, CDR1 GTSNPN and CDR2 SVGIG (reference sequence). The CDR3 runs to 13 residues.

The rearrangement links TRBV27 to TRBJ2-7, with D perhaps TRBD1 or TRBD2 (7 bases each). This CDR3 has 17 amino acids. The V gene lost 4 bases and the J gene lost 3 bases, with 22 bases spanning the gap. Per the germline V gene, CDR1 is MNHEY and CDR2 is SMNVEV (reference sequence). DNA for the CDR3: TGTGCCAGCAGTTGGCGGACAGGTCGTTCGGGGGGCTACGAGCAGTACTTC. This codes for CASSWRTGRSGGYEQYF.

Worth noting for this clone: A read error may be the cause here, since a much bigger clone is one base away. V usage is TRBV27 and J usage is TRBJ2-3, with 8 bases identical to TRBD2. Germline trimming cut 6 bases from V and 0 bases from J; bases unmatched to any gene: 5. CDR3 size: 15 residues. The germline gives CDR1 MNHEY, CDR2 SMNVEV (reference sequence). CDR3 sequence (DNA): TGTGCCAGCAGCCGACTAGCGCCTAGCACAGATACGCAGTATTTT. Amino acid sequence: CASSRLAPSTDTQYF.

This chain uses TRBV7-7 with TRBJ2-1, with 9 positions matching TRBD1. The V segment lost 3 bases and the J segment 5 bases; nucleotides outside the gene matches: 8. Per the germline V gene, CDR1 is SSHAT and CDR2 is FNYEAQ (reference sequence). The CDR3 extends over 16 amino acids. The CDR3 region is CASSLLGQGVDNEQFF. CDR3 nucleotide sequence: TGTGCCAGCAGCTTGCTGGGACAGGGAGTCGACAATGAGCAGTTCTTC.

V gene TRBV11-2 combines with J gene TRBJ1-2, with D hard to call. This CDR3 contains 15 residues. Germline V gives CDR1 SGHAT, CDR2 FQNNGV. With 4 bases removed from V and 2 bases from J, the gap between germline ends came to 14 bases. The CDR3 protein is CASSYTQSTNYGYTF. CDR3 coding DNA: TGTGCCAGCAGCTATACCCAATCAACCAACTATGGCTACACCTTC. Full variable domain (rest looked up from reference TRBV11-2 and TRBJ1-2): EAGVAQSPRYKIIEKRQSVAFWCNPISGHATLYWYQQILGQGPKLLIQFQNNGVVDDSQLPKDRFSAERLKGVDSTLKIQPAKLEDSAVYLCASSYTQSTNYGYTFGSGTRLTVV.

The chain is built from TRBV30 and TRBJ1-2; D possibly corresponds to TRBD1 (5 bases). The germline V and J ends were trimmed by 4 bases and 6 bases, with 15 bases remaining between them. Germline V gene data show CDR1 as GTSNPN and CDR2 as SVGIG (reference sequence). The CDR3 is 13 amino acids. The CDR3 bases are TGTGCCTGGAATGGGTGGGGGAAGAATGGCTACACCTTC. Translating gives CAWNGWGKNGYTF.

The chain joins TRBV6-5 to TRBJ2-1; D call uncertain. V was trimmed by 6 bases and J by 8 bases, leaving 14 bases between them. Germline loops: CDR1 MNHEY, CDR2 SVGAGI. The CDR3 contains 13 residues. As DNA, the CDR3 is TGTGCCAGCAGCTATGACACAGACGATGAGCAGTTCTTC. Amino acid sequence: CASSYDTDDEQFF.

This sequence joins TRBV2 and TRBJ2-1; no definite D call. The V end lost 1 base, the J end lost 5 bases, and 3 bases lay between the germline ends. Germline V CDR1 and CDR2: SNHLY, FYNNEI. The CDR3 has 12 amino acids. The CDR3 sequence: CASSEDDNEQFF. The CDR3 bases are TGTGCCAGCAGTGAAGACGACAATGAGCAGTTCTTC.

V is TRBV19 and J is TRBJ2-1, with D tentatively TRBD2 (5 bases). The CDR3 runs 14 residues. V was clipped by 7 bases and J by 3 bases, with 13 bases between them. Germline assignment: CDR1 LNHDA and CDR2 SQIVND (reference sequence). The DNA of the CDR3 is TGTGCCAGTATCTCGGGAAACAACTACAATGAGCAGTTCTTC. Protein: CASISGNNYNEQFF.

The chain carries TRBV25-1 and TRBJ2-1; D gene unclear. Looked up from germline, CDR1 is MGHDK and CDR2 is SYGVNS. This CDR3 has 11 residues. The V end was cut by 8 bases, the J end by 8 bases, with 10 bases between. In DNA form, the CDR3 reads TGTGCCAGCGCACCTAGTGATGAGCAGTTCTTC. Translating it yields CASAPSDEQFF. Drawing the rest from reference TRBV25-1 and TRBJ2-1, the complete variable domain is EADIYQTPRYLVIGTGKKITLECSQTMGHDKMYWYQQDPGMELHLIHYSYGVNSTEKGDLSSESTVSRIRTEHFPLTLESARPSHTSQYLCASAPSDEQFFGPGTRLTVL.

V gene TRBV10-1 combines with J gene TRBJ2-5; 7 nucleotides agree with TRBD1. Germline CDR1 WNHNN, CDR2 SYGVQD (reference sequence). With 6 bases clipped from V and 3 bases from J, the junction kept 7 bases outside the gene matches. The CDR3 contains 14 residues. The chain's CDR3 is CASSAGTAEETQYF. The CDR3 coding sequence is TGCGCCAGCAGCGCCGGGACAGCGGAAGAGACCCAGTACTTC.

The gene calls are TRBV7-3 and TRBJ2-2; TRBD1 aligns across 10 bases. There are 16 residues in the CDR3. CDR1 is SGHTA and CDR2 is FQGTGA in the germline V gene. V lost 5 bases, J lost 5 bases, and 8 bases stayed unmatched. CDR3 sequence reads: CASSETGGALTGELFF. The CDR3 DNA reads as TGTGCCAGCAGCGAGACAGGGGGCGCTTTAACCGGGGAGCTGTTTTTT.

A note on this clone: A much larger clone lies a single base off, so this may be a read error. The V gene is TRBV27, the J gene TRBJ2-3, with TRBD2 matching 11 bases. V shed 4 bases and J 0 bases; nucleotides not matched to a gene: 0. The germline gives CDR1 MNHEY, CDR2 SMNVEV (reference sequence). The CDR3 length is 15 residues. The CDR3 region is CASSWTSGSTDTQYF. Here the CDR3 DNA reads TGTGCCAGCAGTTGGACTAGCGGGAGCACAGATACGCAGTATTTT.

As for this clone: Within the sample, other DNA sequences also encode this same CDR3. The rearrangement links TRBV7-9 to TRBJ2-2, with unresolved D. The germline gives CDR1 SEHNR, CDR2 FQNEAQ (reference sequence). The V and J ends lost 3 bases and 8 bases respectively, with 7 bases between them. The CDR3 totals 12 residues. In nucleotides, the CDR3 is TGTGCCAGCAGCTTGAAGGGTGGGGAGCTGTTTTTT. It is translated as CASSLKGGELFF.

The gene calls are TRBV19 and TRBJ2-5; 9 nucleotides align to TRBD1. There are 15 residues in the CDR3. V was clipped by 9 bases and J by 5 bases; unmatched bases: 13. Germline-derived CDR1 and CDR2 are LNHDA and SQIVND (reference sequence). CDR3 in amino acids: CASRPRQGVMETQYF. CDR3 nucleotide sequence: TGTGCCAGCCGGCCCCGACAGGGGGTGATGGAGACCCAGTACTTC.